A selection of T cell receptor beta chains follows, all from one sample in a study of post-analysis software for immune sequencing data. One entry per CDR3 protein results from TCRdb running MiXCR on the PCR reads. The sample lists 500,000 to 600,000 distinct CDR3 sequences; 44% were seen once. The sequencing sample was made of blood. The source of these receptors is a girl aged 10-17 years with multiple sclerosis. The CDR3 runs from the conserved cysteine through the conserved F or W. The D gene is left open where the match is weak. Clone size appears in some rows only: once, few, many, or a class for an expanded clone.

d_gene | j_gene | abundance | v_gene | CDR3aa | CDR3nt
. | TRBJ2-5 | . | TRBV28 | CASSSLSGMVETQYF | TGTGCCAGCAGTTCCCTTTCGGGTATGGTTGAGACCCAGTACTTC
. | TRBJ2-3 | . | TRBV10-3 | CAIRTSTDTQYF | TGTGCCATCAGAACAAGCACAGATACGCAGTATTTT
. | TRBJ2-3 | . | TRBV7-9 | CASSSLTSTDTQYF | TGTGCCAGCAGCAGTCTAACTAGCACAGATACGCAGTATTTT
. | TRBJ2-7 | . | TRBV6-2/TRBV6-3 | CASSYDRSYEQYF | TGTGCCAGCAGTTATGACCGATCCTACGAGCAGTACTTC
. | TRBJ2-7 | . | TRBV10-3 | CAISPRSSYEQYF | TGTGCCATCAGTCCGCGGAGCTCCTACGAGCAGTACTTC
. | TRBJ1-1 | . | TRBV10-3 | CATRTRALMNTEAFF | TGTGCCACTAGGACCAGAGCCTTGATGAACACTGAAGCTTTCTTT
TRBD2 | TRBJ2-3 | . | TRBV12-3/TRBV12-4 | CASSSEWSGGKKGDTQYF | TGTGCCAGCAGCTCAGAGTGGAGCGGGGGAAAGAAAGGAGATACGCAATATTTT
. | TRBJ2-1 | few | TRBV12-3/TRBV12-4 | CASTPPTGSTYNEQFF | TGTGCCAGCACCCCACCCACAGGGTCAACCTACAATGAGCAGTTCTTC
. | TRBJ2-1 | few | TRBV7-6 | CASSSKQGYEQFF | TGTGCCAGCAGCTCAAAACAGGGTTATGAGCAGTTCTTC
. | TRBJ2-1 | many | TRBV12-3/TRBV12-4 | CASSPHGYNEQFF | TGTGCCAGCAGCCCGCATGGTTACAATGAGCAGTTCTTC
. | TRBJ2-4 | . | TRBV2 | CASAPGGGPNIQYF | TGTGCCAGCGCGCCCGGAGGGGGGCCAAACATTCAGTACTTC
. | TRBJ1-1 | . | TRBV5-1 | CASSSQGLRNTEAFF | TGCGCCAGCAGCTCCCAGGGTTTAAGGAACACTGAAGCTTTCTTT
. | TRBJ2-7 | few | TRBV27 | CASWRGGINRLEQYF | TGTGCCAGCTGGCGTGGGGGCATTAACCGTCTCGAGCAGTACTTC
TRBD2 | TRBJ2-1 | few | TRBV3-1 | CASSQRTSGSNEQFF | TGTGCCAGCAGCCAACGGACTAGCGGGAGTAATGAGCAGTTCTTC
. | TRBJ1-5 | . | TRBV5-1 | CASSLEAGNQPQHF | TGCGCCAGCAGCTTGGAGGCAGGCAATCAGCCCCAGCATTTT
TRBD1 | TRBJ1-4 | . | TRBV5-1 | CASSPAPTGGEEKLFF | TGCGCCAGCAGCCCGGCCCCGACAGGGGGCGAGGAAAAACTGTTTTTT
TRBD1 | TRBJ1-2 | . | TRBV29-1 | CSVGAAGGNYGYTF | TGCAGCGTTGGGGCGGCAGGGGGTAACTATGGCTACACCTTC
TRBD1 | TRBJ2-2 | once | TRBV7-2 | CAGRGTGHTGELFF | TGTGCCGGACGAGGGACAGGGCACACCGGGGAGCTGTTTTTT
. | TRBJ2-1 | . | TRBV20-1 | CSAMGGDEQFF | TGCAGTGCTATGGGCGGCGATGAGCAGTTCTTC